This T cell receptor beta chain was recorded in a study of tumor-infiltrating lymphocytes in oesophageal squamous cell carcinoma (TCRdb year 2016). The library relied on PCR. Sequencing took place on an Illumina HiSeq 2000. The public reads were run again by TCRdb, first through fastp at Q25 and then through MiXCR, and only productive beta chains were kept. All rows with the same CDR3 protein become a single entry with the most common DNA and genes. In all, the sample holds about 14,000 distinct CDR3 sequences, and approximately 45% of those were seen once. The ten largest account for under 50% of the sample. Comment on this clonotype: Its antigen is not yet known. Base qualities were left out, and no much larger clone turns up one base away.

CDR1 and CDR2 are drawn from the germline V gene: SGHTA, FQGTGA. From the cysteine through the phenylalanine, the CDR3 covers 17 amino acids. Kept here is only the CDR3 DNA, which spans 51 bases and is read in frame from base 1. The sample comprised blood. The receptor's source is a male donor with esophageal squamous cell carcinoma. The sequence links TRBV7-3 to TRBJ2-7, and the D gene may be TRBD2, 6 bases matching. The closer fit of TRBJ2-1 to the DNA end suggests the J call may be wrong. The nucleotide sequence is TGTGCCAGCAGCTTAGGGGACCGCGCTAGCGCCTACAATGAGCAGTTCTTC. It specifies CASSLGDRASAYNEQFF.